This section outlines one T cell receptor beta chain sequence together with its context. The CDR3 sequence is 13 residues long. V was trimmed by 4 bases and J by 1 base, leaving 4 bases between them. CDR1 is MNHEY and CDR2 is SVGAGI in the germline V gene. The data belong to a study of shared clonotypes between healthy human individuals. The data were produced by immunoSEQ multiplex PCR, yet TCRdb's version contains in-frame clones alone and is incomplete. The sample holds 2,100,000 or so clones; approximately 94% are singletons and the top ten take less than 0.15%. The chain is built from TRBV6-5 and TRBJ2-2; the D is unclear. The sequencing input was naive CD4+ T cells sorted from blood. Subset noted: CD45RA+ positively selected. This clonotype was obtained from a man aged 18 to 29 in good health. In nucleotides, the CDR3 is TGTGCCAGCAGTTTCCTGAACACCGGGGAGCTGTTTTTT. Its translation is CASSFLNTGELFF.